This passage covers 4 T cell receptor beta chains from one sample sequenced in a study of blood T cell repertoires in COVID-19. TCRdb's table, derived via immunoSEQ multiplex PCR, lists solely in-frame clones and lacks some. The profile covers under 200,000 clones, with approximately 88% appearing a single time and 3% to 4.5% taken by the ten largest. The sequenced material came from peripheral blood. The source of these receptors is a woman aged 55-70 years who had recovered from COVID-19.

The chain combines TRBV4-3 with TRBJ1-1, with a possible D match to TRBD1 (5 bases). Germline values: CDR1 LGHNA, CDR2 YSLEER. The CDR3 consists of 13 residues. V gave up 5 bases and J gave up 8 bases, with 15 bases separating them. The CDR3 reads CASSWGVRTEAFF. Here the CDR3 DNA reads TGCGCCAGCAGCTGGGGGGTCCGGACGGAAGCTTTCTTT.

The chain employs TRBV10-1 and TRBJ2-6; 13 bases are shared with TRBD2. Germline CDR1 is WNHNN and CDR2 is SYGVQD (reference sequence). The CDR3 runs to 17 residues. The V gene end was trimmed by 8 bases and the J gene end by 4 bases; junction bases not matched to a gene: 8. The chain's CDR3 is CASGLAGAPAGANVLTF. CDR3 sequence (DNA): TGCGCCAGCGGACTAGCGGGGGCACCTGCGGGGGCCAACGTCCTGACTTTC.

This chain joins TRBV28 and TRBJ1-2, with TRBD1 matching 10 bases. The germline CDR1 and CDR2 sequences are MDHEN and SYDVKM. The V segment lost 4 bases and the J segment 0 bases; nucleotides outside the gene matches: 11. This CDR3 contains 18 residues. The CDR3 protein is CASSSGTGVEGANYGYTF. CDR3 bases: TGTGCCAGCAGTTCTGGGACAGGGGTGGAGGGGGCTAACTATGGCTACACCTTC.

The table lists this clone with a few counts. The chain recombines TRBV29-1 with TRBJ1-5; 9 bases align to TRBD1. This CDR3 has 14 residues. V lost 6 bases to trimming and J lost 5 bases; unmatched junction nucleotides: 8. Per germline, CDR1 SQVTM and CDR2 ANQGSEA. CDR3 region: CSVPGTGSDQPQHF. CDR3 nucleotide sequence: TGCAGCGTGCCCGGGACAGGGAGTGATCAGCCCCAGCATTTT.